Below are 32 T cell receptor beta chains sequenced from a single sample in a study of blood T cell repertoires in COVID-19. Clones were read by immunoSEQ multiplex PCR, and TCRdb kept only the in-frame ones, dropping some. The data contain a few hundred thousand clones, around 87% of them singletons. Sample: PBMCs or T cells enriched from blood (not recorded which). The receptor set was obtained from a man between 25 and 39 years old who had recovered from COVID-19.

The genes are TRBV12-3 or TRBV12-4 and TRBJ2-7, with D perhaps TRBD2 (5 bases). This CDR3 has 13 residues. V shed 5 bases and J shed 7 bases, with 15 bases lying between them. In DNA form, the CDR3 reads TGTGCCAGCAGTAGCCCGGGGTTCCCTGAGCAGTACTTC. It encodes CASSSPGFPEQYF.

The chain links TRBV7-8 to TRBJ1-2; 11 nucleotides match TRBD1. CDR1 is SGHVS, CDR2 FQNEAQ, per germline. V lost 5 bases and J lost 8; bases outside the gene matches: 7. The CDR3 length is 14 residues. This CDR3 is CASSRTDRGLGYTF. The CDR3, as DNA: TGTGCCAGCAGCCGAACGGACAGGGGGCTGGGCTACACCTTC.

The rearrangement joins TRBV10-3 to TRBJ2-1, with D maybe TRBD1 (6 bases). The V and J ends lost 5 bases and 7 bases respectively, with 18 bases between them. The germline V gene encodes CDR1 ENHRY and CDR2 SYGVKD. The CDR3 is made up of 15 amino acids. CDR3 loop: CAISPRDTSTNEQFF. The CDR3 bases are TGTGCCATCAGTCCCCGGGACACGTCTACGAATGAGCAGTTCTTC.

CDR3: CASSLDRLVGIQYF. DNA of the CDR3: TGTGCCAGCAGCTTAGACCGACTCGTGGGCATTCAGTACTTC. This chain joins TRBV7-8 and TRBJ2-4; no clear D gene. Per germline, CDR1 SGHVS and CDR2 FQNEAQ. V lost 1 base, J lost 9 bases, and 13 bases lay in between. The CDR3 contains 14 residues.

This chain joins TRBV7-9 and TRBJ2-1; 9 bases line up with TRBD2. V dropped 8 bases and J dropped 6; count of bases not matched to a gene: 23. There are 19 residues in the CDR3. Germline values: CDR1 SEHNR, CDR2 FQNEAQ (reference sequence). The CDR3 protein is CASRRPGGRGGLLVNEQFF. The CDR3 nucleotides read TGTGCCAGCCGCCGCCCCGGGGGGCGGGGGGGCCTATTGGTCAATGAGCAGTTCTTC.

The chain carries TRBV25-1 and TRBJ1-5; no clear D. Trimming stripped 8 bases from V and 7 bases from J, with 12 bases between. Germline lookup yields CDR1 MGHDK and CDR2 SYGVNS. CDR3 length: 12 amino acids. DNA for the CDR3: TGTGCCAGCGGTGTTGGTCGGCAGCCCCAGCATTTT. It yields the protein CASGVGRQPQHF.

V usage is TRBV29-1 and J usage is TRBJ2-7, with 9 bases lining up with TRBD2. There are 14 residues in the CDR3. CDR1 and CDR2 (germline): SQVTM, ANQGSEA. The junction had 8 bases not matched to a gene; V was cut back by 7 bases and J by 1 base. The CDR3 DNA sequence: TGCAGCGGTAGAGCGGGGGGCCCTTCCTACGAGCAGTACTTC. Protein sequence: CSGRAGGPSYEQYF.

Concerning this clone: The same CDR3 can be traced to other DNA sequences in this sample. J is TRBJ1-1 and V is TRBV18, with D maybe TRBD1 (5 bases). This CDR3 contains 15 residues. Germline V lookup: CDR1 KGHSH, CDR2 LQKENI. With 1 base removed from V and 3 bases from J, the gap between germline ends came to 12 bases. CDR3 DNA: TGTGCCAGCTCACCACGGAAGGGGCTGGACACTGAAGCTTTCTTT. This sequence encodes CASSPRKGLDTEAFF.

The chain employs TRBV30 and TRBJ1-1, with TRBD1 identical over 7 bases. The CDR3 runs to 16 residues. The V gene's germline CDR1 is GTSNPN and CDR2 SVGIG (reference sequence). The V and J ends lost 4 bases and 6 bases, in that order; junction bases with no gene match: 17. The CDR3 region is CAWNRGSQTWGAEAFF. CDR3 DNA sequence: TGTGCCTGGAACAGGGGCAGCCAGACATGGGGCGCTGAAGCTTTCTTT.

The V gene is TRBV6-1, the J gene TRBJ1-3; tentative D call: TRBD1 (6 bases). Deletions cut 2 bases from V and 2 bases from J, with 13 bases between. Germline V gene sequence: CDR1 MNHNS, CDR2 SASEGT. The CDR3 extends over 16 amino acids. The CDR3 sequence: CASSEHGGETGNTIYF. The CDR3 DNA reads TGTGCCAGCAGTGAACATGGGGGCGAGACTGGAAACACCATATATTTT.

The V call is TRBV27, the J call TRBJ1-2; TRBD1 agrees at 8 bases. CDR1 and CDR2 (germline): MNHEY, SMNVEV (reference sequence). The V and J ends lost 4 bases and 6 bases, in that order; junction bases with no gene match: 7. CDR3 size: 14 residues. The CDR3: CASSWGTGFDGYTF. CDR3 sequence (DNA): TGTGCCAGCAGTTGGGGGACAGGATTTGATGGCTACACCTTC.

Written as DNA, the CDR3 is TGTGCCAGCAGCTTGGCCTTCACGGGGGGGCTCGATGAGCAGTTCTTC. Its protein product is CASSLAFTGGLDEQFF. J is TRBJ2-1 and V is TRBV5-4; 8 bases are shared with TRBD2. J was trimmed by 8 bases and V by 0 bases; bases with no gene match: 10. The CDR3 totals 16 residues. The V gene's germline CDR1 is SGHNT and CDR2 YYREEE (reference sequence).

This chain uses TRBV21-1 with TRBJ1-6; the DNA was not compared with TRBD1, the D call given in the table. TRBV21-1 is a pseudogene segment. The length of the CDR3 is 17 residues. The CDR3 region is CASSKDYRGLENSPLHF. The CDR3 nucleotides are TGTGCCAGCAGCAAAGACTACAGGGGATTAGAAAATTCACCCCTCCACTTT.

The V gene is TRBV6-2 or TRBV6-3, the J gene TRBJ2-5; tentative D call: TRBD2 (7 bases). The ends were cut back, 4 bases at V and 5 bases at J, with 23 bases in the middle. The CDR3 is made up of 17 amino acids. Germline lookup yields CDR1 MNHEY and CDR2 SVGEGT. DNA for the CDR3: TGTGCCAGCAGTTTAAGGCTCCCGGCGGGGGCGAGGGAGACCCAGTACTTC. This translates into CASSLRLPAGARETQYF.

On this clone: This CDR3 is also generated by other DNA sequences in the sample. The CDR3 bases are TGCGCCAGCAGTTCGGACAGGGTTGGCGGCTACACCTTC. Translation gives CASSSDRVGGYTF. The rearrangement joins TRBV5-1 to TRBJ1-2; the match to TRBD1 covers 8 bases. This CDR3 region has 13 residues. V lost 5 bases, J lost 8 bases, and 8 bases stayed unmatched. The germline V gene has CDR1 SGHRS and CDR2 YFSETQ.

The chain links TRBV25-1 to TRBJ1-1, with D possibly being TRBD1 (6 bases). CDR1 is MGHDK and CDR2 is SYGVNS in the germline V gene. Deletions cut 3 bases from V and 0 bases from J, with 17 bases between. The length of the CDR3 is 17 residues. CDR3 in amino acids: CASSEGPGGAVNTEAFF. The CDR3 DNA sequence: TGTGCCAGCAGTGAGGGGCCGGGGGGCGCCGTGAACACTGAAGCTTTCTTT.

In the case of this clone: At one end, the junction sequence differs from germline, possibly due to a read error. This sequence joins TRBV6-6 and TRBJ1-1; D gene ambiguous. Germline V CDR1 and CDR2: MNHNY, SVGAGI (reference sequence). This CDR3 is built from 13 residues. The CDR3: CASSYSDNSEAFF. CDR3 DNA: TGTGCCAGCAGTTATTCTGATAACAGTGAAGCTTTCTTT.

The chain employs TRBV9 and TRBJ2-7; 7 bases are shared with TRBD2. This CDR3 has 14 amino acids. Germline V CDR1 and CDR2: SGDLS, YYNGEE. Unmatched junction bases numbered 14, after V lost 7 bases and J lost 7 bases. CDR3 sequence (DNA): TGTGCCAGCTCTCGGCTAGCGGATTCTAGGGAGCAGTACTTC. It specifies CASSRLADSREQYF.

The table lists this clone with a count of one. Here the CDR3 DNA reads TGCAGTGCTAGTCCCGACAGGGGGAGGACTGAAGCTTTCTTT. As protein: CSASPDRGRTEAFF. The chain links TRBV20-1 to TRBJ1-1; 9 positions match TRBD1. The V segment lost 3 bases and the J segment 5 bases; nucleotides outside the gene matches: 7. The CDR3 covers 14 residues. Germline V gives CDR1 DFQATT, CDR2 SNEGSKA (reference sequence).

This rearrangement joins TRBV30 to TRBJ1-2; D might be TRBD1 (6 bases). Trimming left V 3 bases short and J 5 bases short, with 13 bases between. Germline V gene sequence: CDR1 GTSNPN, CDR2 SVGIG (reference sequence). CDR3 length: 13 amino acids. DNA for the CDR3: TGTGCCTGGAGCGCCGACAGGCTATATGGCTACACCTTC. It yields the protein CAWSADRLYGYTF.

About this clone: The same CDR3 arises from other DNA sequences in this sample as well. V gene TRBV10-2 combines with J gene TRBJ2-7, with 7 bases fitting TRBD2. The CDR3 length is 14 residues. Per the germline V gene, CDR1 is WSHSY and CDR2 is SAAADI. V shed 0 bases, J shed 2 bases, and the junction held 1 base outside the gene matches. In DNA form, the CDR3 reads TGCGCCAGCAGTGAGTCGGGAGGGACCTACGAGCAGTACTTC. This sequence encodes CASSESGGTYEQYF.

The CDR3 nucleotides read TGTGCCAGCGGACGGACAGGGGCACACGAGCAGTACTTC. Amino acids: CASGRTGAHEQYF. This sequence joins TRBV12-3 or TRBV12-4 and TRBJ2-7; 9 nucleotides agree with TRBD1. CDR3 length: 13 residues. Germline trimming cut 8 bases from V and 5 bases from J; bases unmatched to any gene: 7.

DNA of the CDR3: TGCGCCAGCAGCGCCCCTAGCGGGGGGCACACCGGGGAGCTGTTTTTT. Amino acids: CASSAPSGGHTGELFF. V usage is TRBV5-1 and J usage is TRBJ2-2; TRBD2 matches at 11 bases. The junction had 5 bases not matched to a gene; V was cut back by 4 bases and J by 3 bases. The CDR3 contains 16 residues. CDR1 and CDR2 from the germline V gene are SGHRS and YFSETQ. Full variable domain (missing parts from reference TRBV5-1 and TRBJ2-2): KAGVTQTPRYLIKTRGQQVTLSCSPISGHRSVSWYQQTPGQGLQFLFEYFSETQRNKGNFPGRFSGRQFSNSRSEMNVSTLELGDSALYLCASSAPSGGHTGELFFGEGSRLTVL.

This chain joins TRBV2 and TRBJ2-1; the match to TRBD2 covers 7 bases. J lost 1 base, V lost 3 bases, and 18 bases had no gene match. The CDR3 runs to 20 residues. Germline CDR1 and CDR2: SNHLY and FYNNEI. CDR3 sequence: CASSDDGYPLGAGSYNEQFF. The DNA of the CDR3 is TGTGCCAGCAGTGATGACGGGTACCCCCTCGGAGCGGGGTCCTACAATGAGCAGTTCTTC.

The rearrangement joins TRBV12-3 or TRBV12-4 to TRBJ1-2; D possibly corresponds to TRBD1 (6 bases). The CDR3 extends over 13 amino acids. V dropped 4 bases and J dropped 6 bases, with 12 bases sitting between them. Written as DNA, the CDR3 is TGTGCCAGCAGTTACAGGGTTATGGATGGCTACACCTTC. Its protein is CASSYRVMDGYTF.

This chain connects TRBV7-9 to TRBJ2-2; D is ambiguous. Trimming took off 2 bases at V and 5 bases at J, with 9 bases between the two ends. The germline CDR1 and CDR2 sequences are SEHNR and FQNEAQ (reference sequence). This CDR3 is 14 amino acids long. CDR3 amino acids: CASSLPTRTGELFF. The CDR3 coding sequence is TGTGCCAGCAGCTTACCCACCCGGACCGGGGAGCTGTTTTTT.

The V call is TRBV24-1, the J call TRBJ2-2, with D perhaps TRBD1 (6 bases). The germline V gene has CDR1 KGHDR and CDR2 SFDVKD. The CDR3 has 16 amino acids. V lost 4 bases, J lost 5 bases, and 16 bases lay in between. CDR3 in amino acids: CATSDPGHRNTGELFF. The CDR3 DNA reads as TGTGCCACCAGTGACCCGGGACACAGGAATACCGGGGAGCTGTTTTTT.

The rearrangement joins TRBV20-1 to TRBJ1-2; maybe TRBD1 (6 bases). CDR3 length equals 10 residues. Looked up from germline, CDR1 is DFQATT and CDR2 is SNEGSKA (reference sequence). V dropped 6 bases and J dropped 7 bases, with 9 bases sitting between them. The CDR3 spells CSASGAGYTF. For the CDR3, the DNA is TGCAGTGCCTCAGGGGCTGGCTACACCTTC.

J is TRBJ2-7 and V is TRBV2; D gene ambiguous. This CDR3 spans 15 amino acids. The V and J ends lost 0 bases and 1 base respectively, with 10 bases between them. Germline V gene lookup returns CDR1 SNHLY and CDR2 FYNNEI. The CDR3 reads CASSEAPRSSYEQYF. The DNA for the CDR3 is TGTGCCAGCAGTGAAGCGCCCCGGTCTTCCTACGAGCAGTACTTC.

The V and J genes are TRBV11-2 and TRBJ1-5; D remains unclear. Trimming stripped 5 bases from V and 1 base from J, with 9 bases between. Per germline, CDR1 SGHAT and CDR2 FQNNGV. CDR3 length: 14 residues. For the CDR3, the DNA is TGTGCCAGCAGCACTGGGCTAAGCAATCAGCCCCAGCATTTT. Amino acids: CASSTGLSNQPQHF.

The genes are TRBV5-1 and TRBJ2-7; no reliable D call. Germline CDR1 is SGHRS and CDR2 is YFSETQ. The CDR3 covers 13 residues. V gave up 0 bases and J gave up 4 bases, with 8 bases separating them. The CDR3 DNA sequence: TGCGCCAGCAGCTTGGCCTTGCGGTACGAGCAGTACTTC. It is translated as CASSLALRYEQYF.

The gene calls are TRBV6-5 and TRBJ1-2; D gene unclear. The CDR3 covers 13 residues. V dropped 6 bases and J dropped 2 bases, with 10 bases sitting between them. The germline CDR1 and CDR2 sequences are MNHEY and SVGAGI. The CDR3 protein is CASSPEVNYGYTF. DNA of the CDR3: TGTGCCAGCAGCCCCGAGGTGAACTATGGCTACACCTTC.